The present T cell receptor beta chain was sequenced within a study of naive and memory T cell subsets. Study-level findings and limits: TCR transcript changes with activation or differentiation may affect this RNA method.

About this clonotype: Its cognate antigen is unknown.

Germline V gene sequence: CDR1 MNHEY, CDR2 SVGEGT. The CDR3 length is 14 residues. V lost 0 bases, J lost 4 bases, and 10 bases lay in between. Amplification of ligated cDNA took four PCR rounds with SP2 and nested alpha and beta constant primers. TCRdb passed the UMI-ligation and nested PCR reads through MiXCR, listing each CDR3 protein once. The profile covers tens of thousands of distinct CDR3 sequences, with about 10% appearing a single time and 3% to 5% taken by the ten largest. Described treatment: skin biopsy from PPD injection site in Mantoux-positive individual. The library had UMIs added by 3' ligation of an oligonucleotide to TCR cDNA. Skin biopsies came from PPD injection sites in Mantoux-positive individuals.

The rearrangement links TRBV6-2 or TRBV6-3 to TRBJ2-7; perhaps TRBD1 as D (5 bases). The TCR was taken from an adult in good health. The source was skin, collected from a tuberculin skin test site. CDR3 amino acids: CASSYSGRAYEQYF. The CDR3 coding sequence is TGTGCCAGCAGTTACTCCGGCAGGGCGTACGAGCAGTACTTC.